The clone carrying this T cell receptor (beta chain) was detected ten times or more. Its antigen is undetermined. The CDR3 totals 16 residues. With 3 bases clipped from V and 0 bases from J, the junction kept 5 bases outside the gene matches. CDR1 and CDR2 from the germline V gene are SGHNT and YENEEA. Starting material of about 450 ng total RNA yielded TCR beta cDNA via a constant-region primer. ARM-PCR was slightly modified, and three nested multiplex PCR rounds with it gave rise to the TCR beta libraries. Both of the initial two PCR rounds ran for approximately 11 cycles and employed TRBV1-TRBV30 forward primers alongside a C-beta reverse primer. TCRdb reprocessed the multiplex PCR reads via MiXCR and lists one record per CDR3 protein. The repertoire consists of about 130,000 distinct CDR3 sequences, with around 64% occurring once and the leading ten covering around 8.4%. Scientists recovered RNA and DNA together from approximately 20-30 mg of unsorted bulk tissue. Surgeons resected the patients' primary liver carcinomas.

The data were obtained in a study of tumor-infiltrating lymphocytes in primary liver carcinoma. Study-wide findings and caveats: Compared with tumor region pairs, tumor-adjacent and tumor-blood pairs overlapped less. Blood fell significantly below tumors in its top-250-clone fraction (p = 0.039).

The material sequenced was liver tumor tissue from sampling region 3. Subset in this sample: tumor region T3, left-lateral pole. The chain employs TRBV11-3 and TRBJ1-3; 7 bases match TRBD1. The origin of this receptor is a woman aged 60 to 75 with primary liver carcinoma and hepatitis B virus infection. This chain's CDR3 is CASSFAGQVSGNTIYF. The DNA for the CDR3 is TGTGCCAGCAGCTTCGCAGGACAGGTCTCTGGAAACACCATATATTTT.